Following are 15 T cell receptor beta chains from one sample sequenced in a study of shared clonotypes between healthy human individuals. Sequencing used immunoSEQ multiplex PCR; TCRdb keeps in-frame clones, though not all of them. The table records 640,000 or so clones, 72% of them present only once. What was sequenced was memory CD4+ T cells sorted from blood. Indicated subset: CD45RA-negative fraction. These receptors were obtained from a woman between 25 and 40 years old in good health.

This chain uses TRBV5-1 with TRBJ2-1, with 11 bases lining up with TRBD2. With 0 bases clipped from V and 9 bases from J, the junction kept 5 bases outside the gene matches. The germline gives CDR1 SGHRS, CDR2 YFSETQ. CDR3 length: 15 residues. The CDR3 DNA follows: TGCGCCAGCAGCTTGGAGCCTAGCGGGAGGTCTGAGCAGTTCTTC. It codes for CASSLEPSGRSEQFF. The full variable domain, with the rest looked up from reference TRBV5-1 and TRBJ2-1, is KAGVTQTPRYLIKTRGQQVTLSCSPISGHRSVSWYQQTPGQGLQFLFEYFSETQRNKGNFPGRFSGRQFSNSRSEMNVSTLELGDSALYLCASSLEPSGRSEQFFGPGTRLTVL.

The rearrangement uses TRBV18 and TRBJ2-3; D remains ambiguous. The CDR3 is 16 amino acids. The germline V gene has CDR1 KGHSH and CDR2 LQKENI. V was shortened by 6 bases and J by 1 base, with 17 bases between the two germline ends. The CDR3 DNA reads as TGTGCCAGCTCTCCCTCTCCACCGTCGGGCACAGATACGCAGTATTTT. Translated: CASSPSPPSGTDTQYF.

CDR3 protein: CAWSGGTGLDEQFF. In nucleotides, the CDR3 is TGTGCCTGGAGTGGTGGGACAGGGTTGGATGAGCAGTTCTTC. The chain links TRBV30 to TRBJ2-1; 9 nucleotides agree with TRBD1. The CDR3 sequence is 14 residues long. Looked up from germline, CDR1 is GTSNPN and CDR2 is SVGIG (reference sequence). The V gene end was trimmed by 1 base and the J gene end by 8 bases; junction bases not matched to a gene: 6.

The CDR3 DNA sequence: TGCGCCAGCAGCCATTTGGTCAGGGGGCGGGGGTCCTACGAGCAGTACTTC. Its protein is CASSHLVRGRGSYEQYF. This chain joins TRBV4-1 and TRBJ2-7; possible D gene TRBD1, 8 bases. The length of the CDR3 is 17 residues. Deletions cut 3 bases from V and 1 base from J, with 19 bases between. Germline V gene lookup returns CDR1 MGHRA and CDR2 YSYEKL.

The chain links TRBV28 to TRBJ1-5; perhaps TRBD1 as D (5 bases). This CDR3 contains 19 residues. In germline, CDR1 is MDHEN, CDR2 SYDVKM. V lost 2 bases and J lost 0, with 20 bases in between. The CDR3 reads CASSLDGANTFFSNQPQHF. DNA of the CDR3: TGTGCCAGCAGTTTAGACGGGGCTAATACCTTTTTTAGCAATCAGCCCCAGCATTTT.

This clone was observed at least ten times. The sample contains more than one DNA sequence encoding this CDR3. In DNA, the CDR3 is TGTGCCAGCAGCTTCGACAGTAACTATGGCTACACCTTC. This sequence encodes CASSFDSNYGYTF. This chain connects TRBV7-2 to TRBJ1-2; D may be TRBD1 (5 bases). Germline CDR1 reads SGHTA; CDR2 reads FQGNSA. With 3 bases removed from V and 1 base from J, the gap between germline ends came to 6 bases. The CDR3 extends over 13 amino acids.

This chain links TRBV7-2 with TRBJ1-2; tentative D call: TRBD1 (5 bases). The V and J ends lost 5 bases and 7 bases respectively, with 14 bases between them. Germline assignment: CDR1 SGHTA and CDR2 FQGNSA. This CDR3 spans 13 amino acids. The CDR3 region is CASSGTVSGGYTF. The CDR3 DNA follows: TGTGCCAGCAGCGGGACGGTTTCTGGTGGCTACACCTTC.

This chain connects TRBV19 to TRBJ1-5; weak D call: TRBD1 (6 bases). The CDR3 runs to 15 residues. Trimming shortened V by 6 bases and J by 0 bases, and 12 bases separated the two germline ends. CDR1 LNHDA and CDR2 SQIVND come from the germline V gene (reference sequence). The CDR3 sequence is CASRGTILSNQPQHF. The CDR3 nucleotides read TGTGCCAGTAGGGGGACAATACTTAGCAATCAGCCCCAGCATTTT. The full variable domain, in which reference TRBV19 and TRBJ1-5 provide the parts outside the CDR3, is DGGITQSPKYLFRKEGQNVTLSCEQNLNHDAMYWYRQDPGQGLRLIYYSQIVNDFQKGDIAEGYSVSREKKESFPLTVTSAQKNPTAFYLCASRGTILSNQPQHFGDGTRLSIL.

The genes are TRBV28 and TRBJ2-3; 15 bases line up with TRBD2. V lost 6 bases and J lost 3; bases outside the gene matches: 16. Germline V gene sequence: CDR1 MDHEN, CDR2 SYDVKM. CDR3 length: 20 amino acids. The chain's CDR3 is CASSSYPGLAGGPGTDTQYF. The CDR3 nucleotides read TGTGCCAGCAGCTCATATCCCGGACTAGCGGGAGGGCCGGGAACAGATACGCAGTATTTT.

CDR3 sequence (DNA): TGTGCCAGCAGCTTCCGGAGGAGCGGGAGGGGCGAAGGCACCGGGGAGCTGTTTTTT. This sequence encodes CASSFRRSGRGEGTGELFF. This rearrangement joins TRBV7-9 to TRBJ2-2; 10 bases match TRBD2. Germline V CDR1 and CDR2: SEHNR, FQNEAQ (reference sequence). J was trimmed by 4 bases and V by 3 bases; bases with no gene match: 14. The CDR3 loop spans 19 amino acids.

The chain combines TRBV28 with TRBJ2-6; 7 bases are a match to TRBD1. Germline V CDR1 and CDR2: MDHEN, SYDVKM. This CDR3 has 18 residues. J lost 0 bases, V lost 4 bases, and 9 bases had no gene match. CDR3 amino acids: CASSSGTAFLSGANVLTF. The CDR3 DNA follows: TGTGCCAGCAGTTCGGGGACAGCCTTTCTCTCTGGGGCCAACGTCCTGACTTTC.

The rearrangement links TRBV9 to TRBJ2-5; TRBD2 matches 7 bases. Germline trimming cut 4 bases from V and 0 bases from J; bases unmatched to any gene: 9. Germline CDR1 is SGDLS and CDR2 is YYNGEE. The CDR3 runs to 16 residues. The CDR3 bases are TGTGCCAGCAGCAAGGGTCTAGCGGATTACCAAGAGACCCAGTACTTC. It encodes CASSKGLADYQETQYF.

The V call is TRBV14, the J call TRBJ1-1; D might be TRBD1 (5 bases). With 4 bases removed from V and 1 base from J, the gap between germline ends came to 10 bases. Per the germline V gene, CDR1 is SGHDN and CDR2 is FVKESK. The CDR3 is 14 amino acids. CDR3 bases: TGTGCCAGCAGCCTTCCCGGGACGAACACTGAAGCTTTCTTT. Amino acids: CASSLPGTNTEAFF.

This clone showed up just a few times. The V call is TRBV27, the J call TRBJ1-4, with 9 bases aligning to TRBD1. Unmatched junction bases numbered 11, after V lost 3 bases and J lost 6 bases. The CDR3 is made up of 17 amino acids. CDR1 and CDR2 (germline): MNHEY, SMNVEV (reference sequence). The CDR3 protein is CASSFRGQGIRDEKLFF. The DNA for the CDR3 is TGTGCCAGCAGTTTCCGGGGACAGGGAATTCGGGATGAAAAACTGTTTTTT.

This clone was observed a handful of times. The rearrangement links TRBV7-9 to TRBJ2-3; D is unresolved. Trimming took off 6 bases at V and 9 bases at J, with 13 bases between the two ends. The germline gives CDR1 SEHNR, CDR2 FQNEAQ (reference sequence). There are 12 residues in the CDR3. CDR3 sequence (DNA): TGTGCCAGCAGAACCGAAACAAGAACGCAGTATTTT. Protein sequence: CASRTETRTQYF.